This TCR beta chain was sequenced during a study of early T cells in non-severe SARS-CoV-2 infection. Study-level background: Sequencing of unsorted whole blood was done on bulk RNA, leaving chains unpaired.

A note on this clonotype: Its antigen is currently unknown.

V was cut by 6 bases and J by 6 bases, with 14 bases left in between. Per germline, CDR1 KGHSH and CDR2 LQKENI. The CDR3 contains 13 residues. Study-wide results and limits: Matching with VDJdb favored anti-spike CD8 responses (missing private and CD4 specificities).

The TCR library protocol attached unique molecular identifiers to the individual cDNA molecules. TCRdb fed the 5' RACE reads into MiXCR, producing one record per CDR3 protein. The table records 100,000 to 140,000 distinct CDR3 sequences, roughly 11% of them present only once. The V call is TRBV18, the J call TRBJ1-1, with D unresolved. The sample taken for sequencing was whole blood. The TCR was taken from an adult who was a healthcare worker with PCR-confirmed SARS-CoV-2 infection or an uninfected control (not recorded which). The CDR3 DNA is TGTGCCAGCTCGGGATTGGGTGACGCTGAAGCTTTCTTT. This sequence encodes CASSGLGDAEAFF.